This T cell receptor beta chain derives from a study of shared clonotypes between healthy human individuals. The CDR3 consists of 16 residues. With V trimmed by 3 bases and J by 8 bases, 8 bases remained unmatched. CDR1 SGDLS and CDR2 YYNGEE come from the germline V gene. The count of this clone is one. Donors had no recently reported acute infections or vaccinations and were HIV-negative. Authors' analysis steps: For the immunoSEQ data, sequences were junction-only without quality scores, so filtering differed. Using immunoSEQ multiplex PCR, the repertoire was profiled, and TCRdb retains in-frame clones only, with some absent. V and J calls and clone size are given by that table; D and trimming were obtained from the DNA. The sample yields 530,000 or so clones, around 79% seen once.

The clonotype comes from a woman aged 40 to 49 in good health. Some clones in this sample may be carry-over from other donors' samples. The chain joins TRBV9 to TRBJ2-1; 13 nucleotides match TRBD2. The sequenced material came from PBMCs. The DNA for the CDR3 is TGTGCCAGCAGCGCCACTAGCGGGAGGGCCGGGGATGAGCAGTTCTTC. Translating gives CASSATSGRAGDEQFF.